These 7 T cell receptor beta chains share one sample of origin, sequenced in a study of cytomegalovirus exposure and HLA in healthy donors. A multiplex PCR was run with 60 Vbeta primers and 13 Jbeta primers. The protocol was immunoSEQ multiplex PCR, while the TCRdb copy is restricted to in-frame clones and leaves out a portion. There are some 140,000 clones in the sample; roughly three quarters occur only once, and 2.5% to 3.5% lies in the top ten. The specimen was PBMCs. The source of these receptors is a female donor in good health and CMV-seronegative.

The chain is built from TRBV5-8 and TRBJ1-4; tentatively, D is TRBD1 (6 bases). Trimming stripped 5 bases from V and 0 bases from J, with 11 bases between. In germline, CDR1 is SGHTS, CDR2 YDEGEE. This CDR3 is built from 15 residues. CDR3 protein: CASRGRTATNEKLFF. For the CDR3, the DNA is TGTGCCAGCAGGGGCAGGACAGCAACTAATGAAAAACTGTTTTTT.

In this sample, this clone turned up a few times. The rearrangement links TRBV4-3 to TRBJ1-1; possibly TRBD1 for D (5 bases). The CDR3 covers 16 residues. The V end was cut by 0 bases, the J end by 5 bases, with 16 bases between. Germline V gene sequence: CDR1 LGHNA, CDR2 YSLEER. The CDR3 reads CASSQDLAGGGTEAFF. CDR3 DNA sequence: TGCGCCAGCAGCCAAGATCTAGCGGGGGGAGGGACTGAAGCTTTCTTT.

CDR3 DNA: TGTGCCAGCAGCCTCTTGACGGGGGGCCGGCGAGATACGCAGTATTTT. It specifies CASSLLTGGRRDTQYF. The chain joins TRBV5-4 to TRBJ2-3, with a tentative D call TRBD2 (7 bases). This CDR3 has 16 amino acids. Between the trimmed V and J ends, which lost 4 bases and 5 bases, there was a span of 20 bases. Germline V CDR1 and CDR2: SGHNT, YYREEE (reference sequence).

In this sample, this clone turned up once. The genes are TRBV28 and TRBJ1-1; D may be TRBD1 (5 bases). The CDR3 has 14 amino acids. Deletions cut 3 bases from V and 1 base from J, with 9 bases between. Germline CDR1 MDHEN, CDR2 SYDVKM. The CDR3, as DNA: TGTGCCAGCAGTTTTGCCGGGGGGAACACTGAAGCTTTCTTT. Protein product: CASSFAGGNTEAFF.

V is TRBV5-1 and J is TRBJ2-4; D is unresolved. The CDR3 is 13 residues long. CDR1 and CDR2 from the germline V gene are SGHRS and YFSETQ. With 3 bases removed from V and 6 bases from J, the gap between germline ends came to 10 bases. The CDR3 is CASSYFPGNIQYF. In DNA, the CDR3 is TGCGCCAGCAGCTACTTCCCAGGAAACATTCAGTACTTC. Filled out from reference TRBV5-1 and TRBJ2-4, the complete variable domain reads KAGVTQTPRYLIKTRGQQVTLSCSPISGHRSVSWYQQTPGQGLQFLFEYFSETQRNKGNFPGRFSGRQFSNSRSEMNVSTLELGDSALYLCASSYFPGNIQYFGAGTRLSVL.

V and J are TRBV7-2 and TRBJ2-7, with a possible D match to TRBD1 (6 bases). Germline CDR1 and CDR2: SGHTA and FQGNSA. CDR3 length: 13 residues. The V end was cut by 2 bases, the J end by 9 bases, with 14 bases between. CDR3 sequence reads: CASSLQQGRGQYF. The DNA of the CDR3 is TGTGCCAGCAGCTTACAACAGGGTAGAGGGCAGTACTTC.

The genes are TRBV2 and TRBJ2-3; D possibly corresponds to TRBD2 (7 bases). The CDR3 consists of 13 residues. The ends were cut back, 8 bases at V and 4 bases at J, with 13 bases in the middle. Germline assignment: CDR1 SNHLY and CDR2 FYNNEI. In DNA, the CDR3 is TGTGCCAGCTGGGCGGGGGCGGCAGATACGCAGTATTTT. Translated, it gives CASWAGAADTQYF.